At least ten counts were recorded for the clone carrying this T cell receptor beta chain. Its antigen is undetermined. TCRdb re-called the 5' RACE reads with MiXCR, one entry per CDR3 protein. Found here are 13,000 or so distinct CDR3 sequences, 2.5% to 3.5% of them singletons; the top ten hold around a sixth. Time point reported: sample taken at primary tumor resection. This CDR3 has 13 residues. V shed 0 bases, J shed 14 bases, and the junction held 6 bases outside the gene matches. Germline loops: CDR1 SGDLS, CDR2 YYNGEE. These data originate in a study of spatial heterogeneity in lung cancer. Study overall: Each unique TCR and UMI combination was seen more than ten times on average in raw reads. The study, taken as a whole, reports: Expanded intratumoral alpha and beta TCR counts tracked tumor mutation counts.

The receptor's source is a male donor with early-stage non-small cell lung cancer. V usage is TRBV9 and J usage is TRBJ1-4; 8 bases match TRBD1. This specimen consisted of lung tumor tissue, obtained at surgery. In DNA, the CDR3 is TGTGCCAGCAGCGTAGAGGGCAGGGGGCGGCTGTTTTTT. Translated, it gives CASSVEGRGRLFF.